The T cell receptor beta chain under discussion was sequenced for a study of cytomegalovirus exposure and HLA in healthy donors. About the study: In terms of ancestry, the Caucasian-associated cluster contained roughly 81% of the roughly 400 genotyped donors.

The PCR made use of 60 Vbeta and 13 Jbeta primers. Only in-frame clones appear in the TCRdb table, and some are missing; sequencing was by immunoSEQ multiplex PCR. The sample has under 200,000 clones, 80% seen once. This CDR3 spans 14 amino acids. V was clipped by 0 bases and J by 7 bases, with 9 bases between them. Germline V CDR1 and CDR2: LGHNA, YSLEER. The rearrangement uses TRBV4-3 and TRBJ2-2; no clear D. This clonotype was sampled from a woman aged 45-65 years in good health and CMV-seropositive. The sequencing sample was made of PBMCs. CDR3 region: CASSQDFLGGELFF. The CDR3 DNA sequence: TGCGCCAGCAGCCAAGACTTCCTAGGCGGGGAGCTGTTTTTT.